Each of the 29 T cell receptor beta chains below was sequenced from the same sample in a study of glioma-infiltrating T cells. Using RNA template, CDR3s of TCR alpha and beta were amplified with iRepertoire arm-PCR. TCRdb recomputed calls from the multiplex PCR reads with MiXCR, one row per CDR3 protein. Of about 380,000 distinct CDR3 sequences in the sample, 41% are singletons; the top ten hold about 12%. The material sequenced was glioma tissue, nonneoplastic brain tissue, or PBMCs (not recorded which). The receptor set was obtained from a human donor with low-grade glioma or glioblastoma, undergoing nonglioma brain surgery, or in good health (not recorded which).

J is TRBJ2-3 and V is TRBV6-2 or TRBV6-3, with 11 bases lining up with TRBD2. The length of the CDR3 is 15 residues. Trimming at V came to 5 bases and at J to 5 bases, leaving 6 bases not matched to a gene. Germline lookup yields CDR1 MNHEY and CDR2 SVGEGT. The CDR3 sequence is CASSELAGGGDTQYF. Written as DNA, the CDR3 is TGTGCCAGCAGTGAGCTAGCGGGAGGAGGAGATACGCAGTATTTT.

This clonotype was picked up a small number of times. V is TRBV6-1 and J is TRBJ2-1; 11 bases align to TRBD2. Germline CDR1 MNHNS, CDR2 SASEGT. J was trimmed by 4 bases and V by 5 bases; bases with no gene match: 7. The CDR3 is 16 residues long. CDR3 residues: CASSNLAGGRYNEQFF. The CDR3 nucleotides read TGTGCCAGCAGTAACCTAGCGGGAGGAAGATACAATGAGCAGTTCTTC.

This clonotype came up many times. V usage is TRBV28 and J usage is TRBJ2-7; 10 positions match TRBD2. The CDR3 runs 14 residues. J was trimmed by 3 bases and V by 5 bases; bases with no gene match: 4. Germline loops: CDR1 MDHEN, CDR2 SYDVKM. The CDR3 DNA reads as TGTGCCAGCAGTCGGACTAGCGGATACTACGAGCAGTACTTC. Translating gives CASSRTSGYYEQYF.

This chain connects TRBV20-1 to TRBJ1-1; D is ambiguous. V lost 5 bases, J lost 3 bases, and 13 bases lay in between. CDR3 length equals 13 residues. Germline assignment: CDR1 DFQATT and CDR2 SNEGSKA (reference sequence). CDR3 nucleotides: TGCAGTGCTGAACCTTCCCTTGACACTGAAGCTTTCTTT. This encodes CSAEPSLDTEAFF.

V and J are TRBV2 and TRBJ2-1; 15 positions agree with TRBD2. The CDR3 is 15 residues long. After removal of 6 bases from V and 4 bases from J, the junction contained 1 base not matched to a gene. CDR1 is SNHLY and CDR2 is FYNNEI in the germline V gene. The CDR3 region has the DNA TGTGCCAGCAGAGGACTAGCGGGAGGGTACAATGAGCAGTTCTTC. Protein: CASRGLAGGYNEQFF.

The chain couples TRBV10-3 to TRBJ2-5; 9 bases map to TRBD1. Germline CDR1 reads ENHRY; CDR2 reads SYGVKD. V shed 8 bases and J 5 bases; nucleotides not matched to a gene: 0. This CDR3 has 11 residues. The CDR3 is CAIGQGETQYF. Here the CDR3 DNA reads TGTGCCATCGGACAGGGGGAGACCCAGTACTTC.

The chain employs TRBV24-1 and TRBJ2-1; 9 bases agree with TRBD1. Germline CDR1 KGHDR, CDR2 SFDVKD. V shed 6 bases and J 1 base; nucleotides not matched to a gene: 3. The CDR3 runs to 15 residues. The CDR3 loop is CATSLGQGSYNEQFF. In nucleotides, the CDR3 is TGTGCCACCAGTCTCGGACAGGGGTCCTACAATGAGCAGTTCTTC.

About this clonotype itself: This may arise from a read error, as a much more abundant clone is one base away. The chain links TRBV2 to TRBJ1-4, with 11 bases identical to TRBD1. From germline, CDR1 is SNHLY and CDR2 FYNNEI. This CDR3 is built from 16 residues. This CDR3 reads CASIYRTGGPDEKLLF. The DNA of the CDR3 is TGTGCCAGCATATACCGGACAGGGGGCCCGGATGAAAAACTGTTGTTT. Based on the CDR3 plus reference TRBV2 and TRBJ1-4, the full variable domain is EPEVTQTPSHQVTQMGQEVILRCVPISNHLYFYWYRQILGQKVEFLVSFYNNEISEKSEIFDDQFSVERPDGSNFTLKIRSTKLEDSAMYFCASIYRTGGPDEKLLFGSGTQLSVL.

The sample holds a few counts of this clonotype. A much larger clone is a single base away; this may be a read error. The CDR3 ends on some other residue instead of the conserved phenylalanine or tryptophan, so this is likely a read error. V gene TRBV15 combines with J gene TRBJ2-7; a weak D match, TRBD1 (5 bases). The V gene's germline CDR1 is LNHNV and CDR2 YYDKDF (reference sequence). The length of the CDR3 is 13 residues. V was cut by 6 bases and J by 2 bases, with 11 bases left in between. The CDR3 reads CATRVDSAYEQYL. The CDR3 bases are TGTGCCACCAGAGTTGACAGCGCCTACGAGCAGTACTTA.

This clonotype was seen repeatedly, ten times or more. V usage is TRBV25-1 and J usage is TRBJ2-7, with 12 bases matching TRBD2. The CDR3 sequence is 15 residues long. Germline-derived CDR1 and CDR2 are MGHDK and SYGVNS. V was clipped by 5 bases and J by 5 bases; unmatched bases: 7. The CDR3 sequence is CASSLRLAGVDEQYF. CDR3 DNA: TGTGCCAGCAGTCTAAGACTAGCGGGAGTGGACGAGCAGTACTTC.

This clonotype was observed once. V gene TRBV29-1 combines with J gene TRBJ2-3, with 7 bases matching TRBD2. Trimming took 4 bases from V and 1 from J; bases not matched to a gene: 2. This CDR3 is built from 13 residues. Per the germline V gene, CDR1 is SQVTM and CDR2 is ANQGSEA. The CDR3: CSVVGLGTDTQYF. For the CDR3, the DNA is TGCAGCGTTGTAGGACTAGGCACAGATACGCAGTATTTT.

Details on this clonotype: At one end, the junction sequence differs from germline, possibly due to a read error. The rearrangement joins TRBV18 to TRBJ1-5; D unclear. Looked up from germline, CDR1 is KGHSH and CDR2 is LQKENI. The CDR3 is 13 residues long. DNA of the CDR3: TGTGCCAGCTCACCGATGGGGAATCAGCCCCAGAATTTT. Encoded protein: CASSPMGNQPQNF.

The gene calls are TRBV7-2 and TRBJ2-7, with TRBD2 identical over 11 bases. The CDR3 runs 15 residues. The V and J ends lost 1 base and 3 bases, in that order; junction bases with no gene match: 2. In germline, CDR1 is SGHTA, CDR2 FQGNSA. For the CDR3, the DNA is TGTGCCAGCAGCTTAGACACTAGCGGGAGCTACGAGCAGTACTTC. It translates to CASSLDTSGSYEQYF.

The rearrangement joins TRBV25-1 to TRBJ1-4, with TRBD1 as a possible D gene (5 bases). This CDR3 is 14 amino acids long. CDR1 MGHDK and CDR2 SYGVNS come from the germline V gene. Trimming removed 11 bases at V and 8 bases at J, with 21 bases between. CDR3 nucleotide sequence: TGTGCCGCGCGGATGGGGCCGGGGAGGGAAAAACTGTTTTTT. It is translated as CAARMGPGREKLFF.

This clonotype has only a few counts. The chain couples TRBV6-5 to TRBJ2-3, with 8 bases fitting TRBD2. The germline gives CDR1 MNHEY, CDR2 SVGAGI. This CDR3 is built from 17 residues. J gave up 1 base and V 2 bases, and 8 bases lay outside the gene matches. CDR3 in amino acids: CASSYPSTREGTDTQYF. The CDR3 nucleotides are TGTGCCAGCAGTTACCCTTCCACGCGGGAGGGCACAGATACGCAGTATTTT.

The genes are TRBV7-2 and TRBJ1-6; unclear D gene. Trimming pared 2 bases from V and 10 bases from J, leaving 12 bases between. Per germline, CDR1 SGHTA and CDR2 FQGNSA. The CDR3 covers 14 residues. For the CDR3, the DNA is TGTGCCAGCAGCTTATCCCCTGGCAACTCACCCCTCCACTTT. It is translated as CASSLSPGNSPLHF.

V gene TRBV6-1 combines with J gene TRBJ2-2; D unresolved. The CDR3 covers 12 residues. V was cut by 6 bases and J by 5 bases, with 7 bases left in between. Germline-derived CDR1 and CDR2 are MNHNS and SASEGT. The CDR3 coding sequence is TGTGCCAGCAGCCAAGCTACCGGGGAGCTGTTTTTT. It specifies CASSQATGELFF.

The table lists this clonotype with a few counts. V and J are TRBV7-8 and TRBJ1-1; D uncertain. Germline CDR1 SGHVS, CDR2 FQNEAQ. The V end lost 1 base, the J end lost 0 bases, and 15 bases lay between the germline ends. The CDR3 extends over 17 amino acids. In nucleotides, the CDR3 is TGTGCCAGCAGCTTAGTCCCCCGGGTACCCATGAACACTGAAGCTTTCTTT. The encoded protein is CASSLVPRVPMNTEAFF.

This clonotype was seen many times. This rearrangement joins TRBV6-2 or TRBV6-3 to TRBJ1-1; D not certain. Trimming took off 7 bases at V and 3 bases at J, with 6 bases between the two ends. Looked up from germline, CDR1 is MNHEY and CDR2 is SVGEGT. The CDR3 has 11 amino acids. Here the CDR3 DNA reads TGTGCCAGCAATGGATACACTGAAGCTTTCTTT. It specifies CASNGYTEAFF.

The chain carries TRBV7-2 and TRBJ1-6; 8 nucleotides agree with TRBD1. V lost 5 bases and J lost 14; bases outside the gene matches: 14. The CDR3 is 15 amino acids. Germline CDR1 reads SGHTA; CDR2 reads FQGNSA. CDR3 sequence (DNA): TGTGCCAGCAGCCCCAGGACAGGGTTTAAGTCATCCCTCCACTTT. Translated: CASSPRTGFKSSLHF.

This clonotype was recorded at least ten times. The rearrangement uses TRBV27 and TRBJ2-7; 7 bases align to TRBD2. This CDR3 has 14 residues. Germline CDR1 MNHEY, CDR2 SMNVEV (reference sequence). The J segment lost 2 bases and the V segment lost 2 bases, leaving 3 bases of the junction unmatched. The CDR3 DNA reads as TGTGCCAGCAGTTTACGCCGGGAGGCCTACGAGCAGTACTTC. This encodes CASSLRREAYEQYF.

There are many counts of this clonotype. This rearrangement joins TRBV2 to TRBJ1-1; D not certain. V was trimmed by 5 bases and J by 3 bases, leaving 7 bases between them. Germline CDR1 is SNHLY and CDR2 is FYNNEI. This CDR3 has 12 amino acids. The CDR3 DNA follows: TGTGCCAGCAGTAAGGAGGACACTGAAGCTTTCTTT. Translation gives CASSKEDTEAFF.

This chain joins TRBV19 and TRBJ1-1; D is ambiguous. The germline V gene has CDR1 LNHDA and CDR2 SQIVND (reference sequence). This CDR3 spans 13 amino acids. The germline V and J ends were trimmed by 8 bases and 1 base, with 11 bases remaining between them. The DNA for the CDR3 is TGTGCCAGTCGGCTTAGTGGGAACACTGAAGCTTTCTTT. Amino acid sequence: CASRLSGNTEAFF.

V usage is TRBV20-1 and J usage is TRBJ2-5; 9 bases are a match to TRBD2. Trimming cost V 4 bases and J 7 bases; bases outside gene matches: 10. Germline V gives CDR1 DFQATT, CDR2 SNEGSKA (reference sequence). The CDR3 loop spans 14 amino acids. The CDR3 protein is CSATGVLAGRTQYF. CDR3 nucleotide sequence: TGCAGTGCTACCGGGGTCCTAGCGGGACGGACCCAGTACTTC.

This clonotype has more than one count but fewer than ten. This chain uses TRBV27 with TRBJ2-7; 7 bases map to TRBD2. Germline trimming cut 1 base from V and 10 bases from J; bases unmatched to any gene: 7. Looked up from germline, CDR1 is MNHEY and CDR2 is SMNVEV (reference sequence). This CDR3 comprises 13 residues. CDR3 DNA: TGTGCCAGCAGTTTATTGGGGGGGGACTCCCAGTACTTC. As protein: CASSLLGGDSQYF.

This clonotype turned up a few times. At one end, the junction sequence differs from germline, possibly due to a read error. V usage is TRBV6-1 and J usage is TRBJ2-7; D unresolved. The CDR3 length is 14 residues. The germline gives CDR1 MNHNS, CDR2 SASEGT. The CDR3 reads CAISEPGSSYEQYF. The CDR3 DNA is TGTGCCATCAGTGAGCCAGGAAGCTCCTACGAGCAGTACTTC.

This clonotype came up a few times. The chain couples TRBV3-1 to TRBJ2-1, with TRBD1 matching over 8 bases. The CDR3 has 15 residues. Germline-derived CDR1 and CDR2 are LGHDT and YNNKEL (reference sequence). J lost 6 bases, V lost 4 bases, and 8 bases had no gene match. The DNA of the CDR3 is TGTGCCAGCAGCCCGACAGGGGAGGCTAGCAATGAGCAGTTCTTC. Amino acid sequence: CASSPTGEASNEQFF.

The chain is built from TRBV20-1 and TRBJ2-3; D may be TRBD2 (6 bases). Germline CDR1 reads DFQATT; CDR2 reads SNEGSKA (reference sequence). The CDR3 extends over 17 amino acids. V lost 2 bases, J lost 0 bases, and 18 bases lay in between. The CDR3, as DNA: TGCAGTGCTAGATACCCCTTTGGGGGAGGAAGCACAGATACGCAGTATTTT. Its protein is CSARYPFGGGSTDTQYF.

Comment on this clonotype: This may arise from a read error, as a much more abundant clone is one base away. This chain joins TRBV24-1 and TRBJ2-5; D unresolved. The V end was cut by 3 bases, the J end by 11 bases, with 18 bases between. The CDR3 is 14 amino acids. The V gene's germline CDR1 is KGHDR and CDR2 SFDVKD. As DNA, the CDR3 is TGTGCCACCAGTGATCCCCCTCGACACAATGAGCAGTACTTC. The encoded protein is CATSDPPRHNEQYF.